The source of this T cell receptor (beta chain) is a study of T cell responses to AZD1222 COVID-19 vaccine. The wider study: Some second doses came at about 4 weeks and others at about 12 weeks; these were pooled.

The repertoire was sequenced with immunoSEQ multiplex PCR; TCRdb's copy has only in-frame clones and lacks some. The table records 95,000 to 100,000 clones, over 75% of them present only once. Trimming took off 6 bases at V and 3 bases at J, with 18 bases between the two ends. The CDR3 runs 16 residues. Germline V CDR1 and CDR2: KGHSH, LQKENI. Study-wide points: Vaccine-associated CD4 TCRs ranged over spike, dominating at 160-218 and 743-854. Sampling captured repertoires only after the peak T cell response. White British people made up most donors, females outnumbered males, and clonal diversity was possibly underestimated.

Concerning this clone itself: Antigen: not known.

V is TRBV18 and J is TRBJ1-5, with D possibly matching TRBD1 (6 bases). This clonotype was sampled from an adult in good health. Source: peripheral blood, taken on day 0 of AZD1222 vaccination. The CDR3 bases are TGTGCCAGCTCGCTACAGGGTCAGGCTCTCAATCAGCCCCAGCATTTT. Translating gives CASSLQGQALNQPQHF.